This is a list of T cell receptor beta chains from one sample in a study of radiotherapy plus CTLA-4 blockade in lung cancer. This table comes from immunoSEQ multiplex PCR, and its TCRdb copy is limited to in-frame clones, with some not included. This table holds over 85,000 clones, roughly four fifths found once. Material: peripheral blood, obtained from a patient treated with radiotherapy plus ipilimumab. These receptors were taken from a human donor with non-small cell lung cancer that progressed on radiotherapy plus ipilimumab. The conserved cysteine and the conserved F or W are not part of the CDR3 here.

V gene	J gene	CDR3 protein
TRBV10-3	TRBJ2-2	AIKGAGSNTGELF
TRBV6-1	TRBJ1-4	ASSRSDTNEKLF
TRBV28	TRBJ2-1	ASSLGLAGHNEQF
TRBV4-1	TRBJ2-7	ASSHGQGTAFSTY
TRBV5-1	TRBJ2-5	ASSYGTSQMYQETQY
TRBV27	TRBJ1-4	ASSPGQGAGKLF
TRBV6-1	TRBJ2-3	ASSEAGDTQY
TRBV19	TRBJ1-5	ASRDSGTGSNQPQH
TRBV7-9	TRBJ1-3	ASSRDPGNTIY
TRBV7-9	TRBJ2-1	ASTLGYNEQF
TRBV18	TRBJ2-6	ASSPPRSSSGANVLT
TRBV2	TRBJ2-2	ASYRGRVGELF
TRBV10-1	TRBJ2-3	ASSDAGTGYPSTDTQY
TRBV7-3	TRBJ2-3	ASSKTTGADTQY
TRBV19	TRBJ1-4	ASSSPTGGSTRNEKLF